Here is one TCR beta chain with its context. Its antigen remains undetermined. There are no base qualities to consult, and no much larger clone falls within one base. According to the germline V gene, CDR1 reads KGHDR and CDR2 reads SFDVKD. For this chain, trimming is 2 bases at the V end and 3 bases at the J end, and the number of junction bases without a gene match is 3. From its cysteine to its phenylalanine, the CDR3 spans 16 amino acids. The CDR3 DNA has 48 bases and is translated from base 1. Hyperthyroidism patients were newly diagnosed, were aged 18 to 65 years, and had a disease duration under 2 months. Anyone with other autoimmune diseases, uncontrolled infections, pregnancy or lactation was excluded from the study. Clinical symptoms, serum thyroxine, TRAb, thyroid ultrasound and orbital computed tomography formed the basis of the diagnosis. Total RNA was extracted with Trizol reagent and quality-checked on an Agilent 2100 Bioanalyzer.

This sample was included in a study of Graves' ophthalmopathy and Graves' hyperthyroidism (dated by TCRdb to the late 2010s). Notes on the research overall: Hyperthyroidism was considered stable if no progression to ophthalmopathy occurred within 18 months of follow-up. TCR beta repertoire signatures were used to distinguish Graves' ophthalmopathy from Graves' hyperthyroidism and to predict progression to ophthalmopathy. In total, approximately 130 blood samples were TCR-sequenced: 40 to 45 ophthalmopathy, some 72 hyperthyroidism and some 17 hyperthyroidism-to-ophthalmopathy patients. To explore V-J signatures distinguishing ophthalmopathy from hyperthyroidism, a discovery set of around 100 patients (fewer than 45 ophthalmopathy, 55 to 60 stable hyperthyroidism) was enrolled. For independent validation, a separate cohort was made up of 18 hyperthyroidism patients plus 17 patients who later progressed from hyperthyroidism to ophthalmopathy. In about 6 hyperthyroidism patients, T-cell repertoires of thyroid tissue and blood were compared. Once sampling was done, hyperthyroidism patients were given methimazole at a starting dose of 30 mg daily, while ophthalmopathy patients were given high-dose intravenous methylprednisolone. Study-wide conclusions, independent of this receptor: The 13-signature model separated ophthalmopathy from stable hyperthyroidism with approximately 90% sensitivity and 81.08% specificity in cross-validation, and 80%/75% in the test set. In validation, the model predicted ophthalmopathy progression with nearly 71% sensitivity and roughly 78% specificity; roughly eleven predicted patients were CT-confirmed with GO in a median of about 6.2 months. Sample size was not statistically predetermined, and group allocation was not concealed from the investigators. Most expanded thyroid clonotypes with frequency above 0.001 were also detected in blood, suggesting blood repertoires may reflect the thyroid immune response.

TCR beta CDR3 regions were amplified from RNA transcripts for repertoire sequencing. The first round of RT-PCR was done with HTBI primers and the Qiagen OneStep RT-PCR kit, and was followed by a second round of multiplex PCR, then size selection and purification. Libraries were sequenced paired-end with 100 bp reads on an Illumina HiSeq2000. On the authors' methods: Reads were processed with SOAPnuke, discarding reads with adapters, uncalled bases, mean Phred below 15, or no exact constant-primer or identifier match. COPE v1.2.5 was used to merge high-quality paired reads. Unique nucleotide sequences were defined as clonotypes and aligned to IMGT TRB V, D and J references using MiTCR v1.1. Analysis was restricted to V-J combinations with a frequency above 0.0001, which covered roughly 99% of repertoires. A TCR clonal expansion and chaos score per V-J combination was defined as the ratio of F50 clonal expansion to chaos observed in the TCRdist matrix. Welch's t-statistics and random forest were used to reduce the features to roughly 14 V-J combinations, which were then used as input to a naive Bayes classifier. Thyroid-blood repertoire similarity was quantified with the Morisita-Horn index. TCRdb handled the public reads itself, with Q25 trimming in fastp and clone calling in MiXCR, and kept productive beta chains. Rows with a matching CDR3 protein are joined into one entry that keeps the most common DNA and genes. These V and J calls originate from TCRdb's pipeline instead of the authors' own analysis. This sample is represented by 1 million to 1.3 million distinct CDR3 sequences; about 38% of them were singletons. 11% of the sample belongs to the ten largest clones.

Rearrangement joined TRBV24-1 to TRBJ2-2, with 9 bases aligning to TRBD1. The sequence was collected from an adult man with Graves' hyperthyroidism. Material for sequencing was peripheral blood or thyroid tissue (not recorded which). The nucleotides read TGTGCCACCAGTGATTCTCGGACAGGGGACACCGGGGAGCTGTTTTTT. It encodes CATSDSRTGDTGELFF.